The 21 T cell receptor beta chains below were found in one sample sequenced in a study of cytomegalovirus exposure and HLA in healthy donors (dated by TCRdb to 2016 to 2017). The library was made by the immunoSEQ multiplex PCR assay. For the multiplex PCR, a mixture combining 60 forward primers for TCR Vbeta segments and 13 reverse primers for TCR Jbeta segments was used. TCRdb obtained this table from immuneACCESS and retained in-frame rearrangements with V and J assigned. These tables miss some clones; where compared with another copy, unresolved V genes account for less than half of the shortfall, and the remainder is unexplained. Present in this sample are approximately 81,000 clones, over 65% of which were seen just once. The ten largest clones add up to under 3.5% of the sample. The sample comprised PBMCs. The receptors shown here come from a man aged 45-60 years in good health and CMV-seropositive.

This clone was counted only a few times. This sequence joins TRBV9 and TRBJ2-5; possible D gene TRBD1, 6 bases. V gave up 0 bases and J gave up 4 bases, with 13 bases separating them. CDR3 size: 15 residues. Germline V CDR1 and CDR2: SGDLS, YYNGEE. The CDR3 bases are TGTGCCAGCAGCGTAGTCGGGACACCAAGAGAGACCCAGTACTTC. Translation gives CASSVVGTPRETQYF.

The chain has TRBV7-6 and TRBJ1-2, with D perhaps TRBD1 (5 bases). V lost 4 bases and J 3 bases, leaving 18 bases between the germline ends. CDR3 length equals 16 residues. CDR1 and CDR2 (germline): SGHVS, FNYEAQ. In nucleotides, the CDR3 is TGTGCCAGCAGCTCTTCAAATGAGGAGGGGCACTATGGCTACACCTTC. Its translation: CASSSSNEEGHYGYTF.

This chain uses TRBV6-5 with TRBJ2-5, with D possibly TRBD1 on 5 matching bases. This CDR3 has 15 residues. Germline CDR1 MNHEY, CDR2 SVGAGI. Trimming shortened V by 0 bases and J by 2 bases, and 10 bases separated the two germline ends. CDR3 nucleotides: TGTGCCAGCAGTTACTCCCGACAGTTACAAGAGACCCAGTACTTC. Protein: CASSYSRQLQETQYF.

The genes are TRBV4-3 and TRBJ2-3; D call uncertain. V lost 8 bases and J 3 bases, leaving 15 bases between the germline ends. Germline V CDR1 and CDR2: LGHNA, YSLEER. The CDR3 has 14 amino acids. CDR3 loop: CASRRQCGTDTQYF. CDR3 bases: TGCGCCAGCCGGCGGCAGTGTGGAACAGATACGCAGTATTTT.

This clone has more than one count but fewer than ten. V is TRBV6-4 and J is TRBJ2-1; 11 nucleotides line up with TRBD2. The CDR3 is made up of 16 amino acids. V shed 0 bases and J 12 bases; nucleotides not matched to a gene: 10. The germline CDR1 and CDR2 sequences are MRHNA and SNTAGT. CDR3 sequence (DNA): TGTGCCAGCAGTGACTCAATAGCGGGAGGGCCAGGATCGCAGTTCTTC. The encoded protein is CASSDSIAGGPGSQFF.

The chain links TRBV7-8 to TRBJ1-2; D ambiguous. The ends were cut back, 5 bases at V and 5 bases at J, with 9 bases in the middle. Looked up from germline, CDR1 is SGHVS and CDR2 is FQNEAQ. The CDR3 runs 12 residues. As DNA, the CDR3 is TGTGCCAGCAGCCCGCCGGGGTATGGCTACACCTTC. Amino acids: CASSPPGYGYTF.

The V call is TRBV7-6, the J call TRBJ2-1; TRBD1 is a possible D gene (6 bases). CDR1 is SGHVS, CDR2 FNYEAQ, per germline. The CDR3 consists of 12 residues. V was trimmed by 2 bases and J by 8 bases, leaving 7 bases between them. As DNA, the CDR3 is TGTGCCAGCAGCTTAAACAGGGATGAGCAGTTCTTC. Amino acid sequence: CASSLNRDEQFF.

The CDR3 reads CSVEAGEYEQYF. The CDR3 region has the DNA TGCAGCGTTGAAGCCGGGGAATACGAGCAGTACTTC. The chain is built from TRBV29-1 and TRBJ2-7, with D maybe TRBD2 (5 bases). Trimming shortened V by 1 base and J by 4 bases, and 8 bases separated the two germline ends. Germline loops: CDR1 SQVTM, CDR2 ANQGSEA. The CDR3 length is 12 residues.

V is TRBV13 and J is TRBJ2-5; 8 nucleotides agree with TRBD2. Per germline, CDR1 PRHDT and CDR2 FYEKMQ (reference sequence). This CDR3 is built from 14 residues. With V trimmed by 5 bases and J by 4 bases, 6 bases remained unmatched. CDR3: CASSGRTSSETQYF. CDR3 nucleotide sequence: TGTGCCAGCAGCGGACGGACTAGCTCAGAGACCCAGTACTTC.

This rearrangement joins TRBV4-3 to TRBJ2-7; D is possibly TRBD1 (5 bases). CDR1 and CDR2 (germline): LGHNA, YSLEER. The length of the CDR3 is 14 residues. V lost 0 bases, J lost 3 bases, and 9 bases lay in between. The CDR3 reads CASSQDETVYEQYF. In DNA form, the CDR3 reads TGCGCCAGCAGCCAAGACGAGACAGTCTACGAGCAGTACTTC.

The chain couples TRBV15 to TRBJ2-2; 9 nucleotides line up with TRBD2. This CDR3 region has 14 residues. The germline CDR1 and CDR2 sequences are LNHNV and YYDKDF (reference sequence). V lost 5 bases to trimming and J lost 6 bases; unmatched junction nucleotides: 4. CDR3 amino acids: CATSSQREAGELFF. In nucleotides, the CDR3 is TGTGCCACCAGCTCACAGCGGGAGGCCGGGGAGCTGTTTTTT.

About this clone itself: Relative to the germline gene, one junction end is altered; a read error may explain this. The rearrangement joins TRBV2 to TRBJ2-3, with D possibly being TRBD1 (5 bases). CDR1 and CDR2 (germline): SNHLY, FYNNEI. The CDR3 is 12 residues long. This CDR3 is CASSEMISGWDF. In DNA, the CDR3 is TGTGCCAGCAGTGAAATGATCTCAGGGTGGGATTTT.

The chain employs TRBV5-1 and TRBJ2-7; 9 nucleotides align to TRBD1. Losses at the gene ends were 2 bases for V and 7 bases for J; bases not matched to a gene: 10. The CDR3 length is 15 residues. In germline, CDR1 is SGHRS, CDR2 YFSETQ. The CDR3 spells CASSLEPQGANEQYF. The DNA of the CDR3 is TGCGCCAGCAGCTTAGAACCACAGGGGGCGAATGAGCAGTACTTC.

The count of this clone is one. This chain uses TRBV14 with TRBJ2-7; 10 bases match TRBD2. Germline CDR1 reads SGHDN; CDR2 reads FVKESK. Germline trimming cut 1 base from V and 7 bases from J; bases unmatched to any gene: 7. The CDR3 is made up of 15 amino acids. The CDR3 loop is CASSQALSGRREQYF. Written as DNA, the CDR3 is TGTGCCAGCAGCCAAGCACTTAGCGGGAGGCGTGAGCAGTACTTC.

V gene TRBV5-1 combines with J gene TRBJ2-5; D might be TRBD2 (6 bases). Deletions cut 4 bases from V and 0 bases from J, with 10 bases between. The length of the CDR3 is 14 residues. Germline V CDR1 and CDR2: SGHRS, YFSETQ. The CDR3 DNA sequence: TGCGCCAGCAGCATCGGCGGGAACCAAGAGACCCAGTACTTC. Translating gives CASSIGGNQETQYF.

This chain uses TRBV30 with TRBJ2-5; 7 nucleotides agree with TRBD2. With the DNA end fitting TRBJ2-7 better, the J assignment may be wrong. There are 13 residues in the CDR3. Germline loops: CDR1 GTSNPN, CDR2 SVGIG (reference sequence). The CDR3 loop is CASGLADSYEQYF. The CDR3 nucleotides read TGTGCCTCCGGGCTAGCGGACTCCTACGAGCAGTACTTC.

The genes are TRBV7-8 and TRBJ1-1, with TRBD1 identical over 10 bases. The trim removed 3 bases at V and 3 bases at J, leaving 16 bases unmatched. Germline V CDR1 and CDR2: SGHVS, FQNEAQ. This CDR3 has 19 residues. CDR3 residues: CASSFTGRGTGDGYTEAFF. The CDR3 DNA is TGTGCCAGCAGCTTTACGGGACGTGGGACAGGGGACGGGTACACTGAAGCTTTCTTT.

Note on this clone: At one boundary the junction diverges from the germline segment, which might be a read error. The chain links TRBV10-2 to TRBJ2-6; D might be TRBD1 (6 bases). The CDR3 consists of 17 residues. Germline assignment: CDR1 WSHSY and CDR2 SAAADI. The CDR3 DNA sequence: TGCGCCAGCAGCCGAGCAGGGGCCTCCTCTGGGGCCAACGGCCTGACTTTC. Its translation is CASSRAGASSGANGLTF.

The chain is built from TRBV5-1 and TRBJ1-1; weak D call: TRBD1 (6 bases). CDR3 length equals 16 residues. Looked up from germline, CDR1 is SGHRS and CDR2 is YFSETQ. V was pared by 0 bases and J by 1 base, with 13 bases between. In DNA, the CDR3 is TGCGCCAGCAGCTTGGAGGCAGGGGCCCAGAACACTGAAGCTTTCTTT. Translating it yields CASSLEAGAQNTEAFF.

The chain recombines TRBV30 with TRBJ2-7, with 11 bases matching TRBD2. This CDR3 spans 15 amino acids. Germline CDR1 GTSNPN, CDR2 SVGIG (reference sequence). Trimming at V came to 2 bases and at J to 2 bases, leaving 5 bases not matched to a gene. The CDR3 protein is CAWSWLAGGTYEQYF. As DNA, the CDR3 is TGTGCCTGGAGTTGGCTAGCGGGAGGAACCTACGAGCAGTACTTC.

The genes are TRBV29-1 and TRBJ1-2; 11 positions agree with TRBD1. CDR1 and CDR2 from the germline V gene are SQVTM and ANQGSEA. The CDR3 runs to 13 residues. Unmatched junction bases numbered 2, after V lost 4 bases and J lost 4 bases. CDR3 sequence reads: CSVGGQGGYGYTF. In DNA, the CDR3 is TGCAGCGTTGGGGGACAGGGGGGCTATGGCTACACCTTC. Drawing the rest from reference TRBV29-1 and TRBJ1-2, the complete variable domain is SAVISQKPSRDICQRGTSLTIQCQVDSQVTMMFWYRQQPGQSLTLIATANQGSEATYESGFVIDKFPISRPNLTFSTLTVSNMSPEDSSIYLCSVGGQGGYGYTFGSGTRLTVV.